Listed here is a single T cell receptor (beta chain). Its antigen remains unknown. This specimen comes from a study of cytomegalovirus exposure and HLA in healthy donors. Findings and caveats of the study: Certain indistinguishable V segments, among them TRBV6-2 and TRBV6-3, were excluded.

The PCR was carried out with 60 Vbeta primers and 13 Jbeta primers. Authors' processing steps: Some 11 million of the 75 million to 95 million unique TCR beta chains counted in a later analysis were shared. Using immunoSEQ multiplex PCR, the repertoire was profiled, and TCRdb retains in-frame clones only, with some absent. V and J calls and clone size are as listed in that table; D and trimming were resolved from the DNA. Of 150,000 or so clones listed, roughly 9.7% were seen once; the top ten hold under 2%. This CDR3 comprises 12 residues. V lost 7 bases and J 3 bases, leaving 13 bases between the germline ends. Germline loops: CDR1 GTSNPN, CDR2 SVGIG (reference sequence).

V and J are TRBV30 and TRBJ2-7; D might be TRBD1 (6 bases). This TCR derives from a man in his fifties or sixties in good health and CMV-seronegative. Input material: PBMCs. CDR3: CAFVPQGYEQYF. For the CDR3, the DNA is TGTGCCTTTGTTCCACAGGGCTACGAGCAGTACTTC.